Presented here are 4 T cell receptor beta chains from one specimen sequenced in a study of CD8+ T cells in alopecia areata. Documented treatment: oral pan-JAK inhibitor, 5-10 mg twice daily. Reverse transcription of extracted RNA yielded cDNA, which provided the sequencing template. Method: immunoSEQ multiplex PCR; TCRdb's copy keeps in-frame clones and lacks some. The sample comprises 150,000 to 200,000 clones, 58% of which are singletons, and roughly 12% rests with the top ten. The sequenced sample was CD8+ T cells sorted from blood, obtained at week 24, from a patient treated with tofacitinib. Source of these receptors: a human donor with alopecia areata.

The chain joins TRBV10-3 to TRBJ2-7; TRBD2 is a possible D gene (5 bases). Trimming took 8 bases from V and 3 from J, leaving 11 bases between them. Per the germline V gene, CDR1 is ENHRY and CDR2 is SYGVKD. This CDR3 is built from 12 residues. The CDR3 DNA sequence: TGTGCCATCCAACAGAGGGACTACGAGCAGTACTTC. Amino acid sequence: CAIQQRDYEQYF.

The J gene is TRBJ2-7, the V gene TRBV7-9; D assignment may be TRBD1 or TRBD2 (5 bases each). CDR3 length: 16 residues. Germline-derived CDR1 and CDR2 are SEHNR and FQNEAQ (reference sequence). Trimming removed 7 bases from V and 2 bases from J, with 21 bases in between. In DNA form, the CDR3 reads TGTGCCAGCACCCCTGGAAGGAGAGGGGTTCCCTACGAGCAGTACTTC. Its translation is CASTPGRRGVPYEQYF.

This clone was seen more than once but under ten times. The rearrangement uses TRBV19 and TRBJ2-1, with TRBD2 identical over 10 bases. Germline CDR1 LNHDA, CDR2 SQIVND (reference sequence). The V segment lost 4 bases and the J segment 5 bases; nucleotides outside the gene matches: 5. The CDR3 sequence is 15 residues long. CDR3 residues: CASSNWTSGHNEQFF. The CDR3, as DNA: TGTGCCAGTAGTAATTGGACTAGCGGACACAATGAGCAGTTCTTC. Complete variable domain (other parts from reference TRBV19 and TRBJ2-1): DGGITQSPKYLFRKEGQNVTLSCEQNLNHDAMYWYRQDPGQGLRLIYYSQIVNDFQKGDIAEGYSVSREKKESFPLTVTSAQKNPTAFYLCASSNWTSGHNEQFFGPGTRLTVL.

The chain links TRBV5-6 to TRBJ1-5, with D unresolved. The CDR3 spans 15 residues. V was cut by 4 bases and J by 0 bases, with 11 bases left in between. Per germline, CDR1 SGHDT and CDR2 YYEEEE. The CDR3 is CASSPGLSSNQPQHF. For the CDR3, the DNA is TGTGCCAGCAGCCCCGGTCTCAGTAGCAATCAGCCCCAGCATTTT.